These 14 T cell receptor beta chains were all obtained from the same sample, sequenced in a study of shared clonotypes between healthy human individuals. Sequencing used immunoSEQ multiplex PCR; TCRdb keeps in-frame clones, though not all of them. The sample contains under 2,000,000 clones, approximately 95% of which appear only once. CD8 cells regarded as naive lacked CD45RO, were positively chosen for CCR7, and omitted terminally differentiated effector memory CD45RA+ cells. Sequencing input: naive CD8+ T cells sorted from blood. The receptors were sampled from a man aged 18 to 29 in good health.

The V call is TRBV7-9, the J call TRBJ2-2; weak D call: TRBD1 (6 bases). CDR3 length: 16 amino acids. Germline CDR1 SEHNR, CDR2 FQNEAQ (reference sequence). Trimming cost V 3 bases and J 2 bases, with 13 bases left between them. The chain's CDR3 is CASSFPEDRNTGELFF. DNA for the CDR3: TGTGCCAGCAGCTTCCCAGAGGACAGAAACACCGGGGAGCTGTTTTTT.

The sample holds one count of this clone. Other DNA sequences of this sample code for an identical CDR3. The chain couples TRBV19 to TRBJ1-5, with D possibly being TRBD1 (5 bases). V was trimmed by 2 bases and J by 3 bases, leaving 11 bases between them. Germline CDR1 and CDR2: LNHDA and SQIVND (reference sequence). The CDR3 has 15 amino acids. CDR3 amino acids: CASSILGQINQPQHF. Written as DNA, the CDR3 is TGTGCCAGTAGTATATTAGGACAAATCAATCAGCCCCAGCATTTT.

The chain has TRBV6-5 and TRBJ1-5, with D hard to call. Germline loops: CDR1 MNHEY, CDR2 SVGAGI. CDR3 length: 16 amino acids. The germline V and J ends were trimmed by 0 bases and 0 bases, with 9 bases remaining between them. CDR3 in DNA: TGTGCCAGCAGTTACTCGCCGACGGGTAGCAATCAGCCCCAGCATTTT. Amino acids: CASSYSPTGSNQPQHF.

This clone has just a few counts. Other DNA sequences from this sample encode an identical CDR3 as well. The chain joins TRBV11-2 to TRBJ2-7; either TRBD1 or TRBD2 may fit D (5 bases each). V lost 2 bases, J lost 2 bases, and 7 bases lay in between. CDR3 length equals 13 residues. Germline V CDR1 and CDR2: SGHAT, FQNNGV. CDR3 residues: CASSLTGPYEQYF. The CDR3 DNA reads TGTGCCAGCAGCTTAACGGGACCCTACGAGCAGTACTTC.

The chain employs TRBV5-6 and TRBJ1-3; D perhaps matches TRBD1 (6 bases). Germline-derived CDR1 and CDR2 are SGHDT and YYEEEE. Between the trimmed V and J ends, which lost 4 bases and 4 bases, there was a span of 15 bases. The CDR3 loop spans 15 amino acids. The CDR3 loop reads CASSQTGIPGNTIYF. The CDR3 DNA is TGTGCCAGCAGCCAAACAGGGATACCAGGAAACACCATATATTTT.

This chain connects TRBV5-4 to TRBJ1-2; 11 nucleotides align to TRBD1. The germline V gene encodes CDR1 SGHNT and CDR2 YYREEE (reference sequence). V shed 4 bases and J 3 bases; nucleotides not matched to a gene: 11. The CDR3 is made up of 17 amino acids. The CDR3 reads CASSTGQGAFVDYGYTF. The CDR3 DNA sequence: TGTGCCAGCAGCACCGGACAGGGGGCGTTTGTCGACTATGGCTACACCTTC.

The chain links TRBV11-2 to TRBJ1-1; 9 bases fit TRBD1. This CDR3 spans 14 amino acids. Germline V lookup: CDR1 SGHAT, CDR2 FQNNGV. V shed 6 bases, J shed 7 bases, and the junction held 9 bases outside the gene matches. The chain's CDR3 is CASRDVGQGYEAFF. The CDR3 bases are TGTGCCAGCAGGGATGTGGGACAGGGCTATGAAGCTTTCTTT.

This chain joins TRBV7-9 and TRBJ1-6, with 11 bases identical to TRBD1. Germline values: CDR1 SEHNR, CDR2 FQNEAQ (reference sequence). V trimming: 4 bases; J trimming: 1 base; junction bases outside the gene matches: 6. The CDR3 consists of 18 residues. CDR3 nucleotide sequence: TGTGCCAGCAGCTCCCAGGGGACAGGGGGTTCCTATAATTCACCCCTCCACTTT. Protein: CASSSQGTGGSYNSPLHF.

A note on this clone: Within the sample, other DNA sequences also encode this same CDR3. The chain combines TRBV7-9 with TRBJ2-2; D ambiguous. Germline V gene sequence: CDR1 SEHNR, CDR2 FQNEAQ (reference sequence). This CDR3 contains 11 residues. The ends were cut back, 5 bases at V and 7 bases at J, with 5 bases in the middle. The CDR3 loop reads CASSLNGELFF. CDR3 DNA sequence: TGTGCCAGCAGCCTAAACGGGGAGCTGTTTTTT.

V usage is TRBV6-6 and J usage is TRBJ2-1; weak D call: TRBD1 (6 bases). V lost 5 bases to trimming and J lost 7 bases, with 21 bases between them. The CDR3 covers 16 residues. Germline V CDR1 and CDR2: MNHNY, SVGAGI (reference sequence). CDR3 sequence reads: CASSPLRGTAQNEQFF. For the CDR3, the DNA is TGTGCCAGCAGTCCGCTAAGGGGGACGGCCCAAAATGAGCAGTTCTTC.

The rearrangement links TRBV9 to TRBJ2-2; D might be TRBD1 (6 bases). This CDR3 is 17 amino acids long. V lost 3 bases, J lost 3 bases, and 18 bases lay in between. Germline-derived CDR1 and CDR2 are SGDLS and YYNGEE. This CDR3 is CASSAPSGAWDTGELFF. The CDR3, as DNA: TGTGCCAGCAGCGCCCCATCAGGGGCGTGGGACACCGGGGAGCTGTTTTTT. Full variable domain (remainder filled in from reference TRBV9 and TRBJ2-2): DSGVTQTPKHLITATGQRVTLRCSPRSGDLSVYWYQQSLDQGLQFLIQYYNGEERAKGNILERFSAQQFPDLHSELNLSSLELGDSALYFCASSAPSGAWDTGELFFGEGSRLTVL.

The chain is built from TRBV2 and TRBJ1-1, with TRBD1 matching over 10 bases. Per the germline V gene, CDR1 is SNHLY and CDR2 is FYNNEI. V was pared by 2 bases and J by 4 bases, with 13 bases of the junction left unmatched. The CDR3 loop spans 18 amino acids. This chain's CDR3 is CASSESFYDRGQGTEAFF. The CDR3 DNA follows: TGTGCCAGCAGTGAATCATTTTATGACAGGGGGCAGGGCACTGAAGCTTTCTTT.

V usage is TRBV5-1 and J usage is TRBJ2-5; D is unresolved. From germline, CDR1 is SGHRS and CDR2 YFSETQ. The CDR3 extends over 14 amino acids. Trimming stripped 4 bases from V and 2 bases from J, with 12 bases between. CDR3 in DNA: TGCGCCAGCAGCCCCTGGTTTCGTCAAGAGACCCAGTACTTC. Residues: CASSPWFRQETQYF.

The J gene is TRBJ1-1, the V gene TRBV4-3, with 7 nucleotides matching TRBD1. After removal of 2 bases from V and 3 bases from J, the junction contained 6 bases not matched to a gene. This CDR3 spans 15 amino acids. Looked up from germline, CDR1 is LGHNA and CDR2 is YSLEER. The CDR3 coding sequence is TGCGCCAGCAGCCAATACAGGGGTAGTGACACTGAAGCTTTCTTT. Its translation is CASSQYRGSDTEAFF.